Each of the 29 T cell receptor beta chains below was sequenced from the same sample in a study of regulatory T cells in long-lasting Graves disease. Construction of TCR beta libraries relied on iRepertoire HTBI primers and on Arm-PCR targeting CDR3 regions. TCRdb reprocessed the multiplex PCR reads with MiXCR, giving one entry per CDR3 protein. The sample lists roughly 450,000 distinct CDR3 sequences, roughly 20% occurring once. The time point is: persistent/refractory GD, antithyroid drugs over 5 years with positive TRAb. RNA isolated from PBMCs was used to make the TCR library. This sample comprised peripheral blood mononuclear cells (PBMCs), obtained when the disease was refractory, from a patient treated with antithyroid drugs. The receptors come from a female donor with Graves disease.

This clonotype has a count of ten or more. V and J are TRBV20-1 and TRBJ2-5; tentatively, D is TRBD1 or TRBD2 (5 bases each). Trimming left V 3 bases short and J 5 bases short, with 10 bases between. This CDR3 region has 12 residues. The germline V gene has CDR1 DFQATT and CDR2 SNEGSKA (reference sequence). CDR3 DNA: TGCAGTGCTAGGTTTGGGGGTGAGACCCAGTACTTC. It is translated as CSARFGGETQYF.

Many counts were recorded for this clonotype. The chain carries TRBV27 and TRBJ2-7, with 12 bases matching TRBD2. In germline, CDR1 is MNHEY, CDR2 SMNVEV (reference sequence). CDR3 length: 17 amino acids. The trim removed 2 bases at V and 6 bases at J, leaving 11 bases unmatched. The CDR3 is CASSLLAGGPVPREQYF. The CDR3 DNA reads TGTGCCAGCAGTTTACTAGCGGGAGGGCCCGTTCCGCGCGAGCAGTACTTC.

This clonotype was found many times. This chain joins TRBV3-1 and TRBJ1-2; TRBD1 matches at 8 bases. After removal of 4 bases from V and 4 bases from J, the junction contained 11 bases not matched to a gene. Germline V gene sequence: CDR1 LGHDT, CDR2 YNNKEL (reference sequence). The CDR3 runs 16 residues. This CDR3 is CASSPGQGLWGYGYTF. CDR3 nucleotides: TGTGCCAGCAGCCCCGGACAGGGCTTGTGGGGCTATGGCTACACCTTC.

This clonotype was picked up one time. J is TRBJ2-7 and V is TRBV6-1; D is uncertain. Trimming shortened V by 7 bases and J by 3 bases, and 7 bases separated the two germline ends. The CDR3 runs to 11 residues. Germline V gene sequence: CDR1 MNHNS, CDR2 SASEGT. This chain's CDR3 is CASIDNYEQYF. CDR3 in DNA: TGTGCCAGCATCGACAACTACGAGCAGTACTTC.

This clonotype occurred many times. This sequence joins TRBV6-2 or TRBV6-3 and TRBJ2-5; 9 positions agree with TRBD2. The CDR3 consists of 15 residues. CDR1 is MNHEY and CDR2 is SVGEGT in the germline V gene. V dropped 8 bases and J dropped 5; count of bases not matched to a gene: 12. CDR3 protein: CASCRGSGSRETQYF. Written as DNA, the CDR3 is TGTGCCAGCTGCCGGGGTAGCGGGAGTCGGGAGACCCAGTACTTC.

The J gene is TRBJ1-2, the V gene TRBV28; D is ambiguous. Germline V CDR1 and CDR2: MDHEN, SYDVKM. There are 12 residues in the CDR3. The ends were cut back, 7 bases at V and 5 bases at J, with 11 bases in the middle. The CDR3 DNA sequence: TGTGCCAGCAACGGAGGGTTATATGGCTACACCTTC. It specifies CASNGGLYGYTF.

The chain carries TRBV29-1 and TRBJ2-7, with TRBD2 matching 7 bases. CDR3 length equals 15 residues. V trimming: 0 bases; J trimming: 1 base; junction bases outside the gene matches: 6. Germline V lookup: CDR1 SQVTM, CDR2 ANQGSEA. CDR3 nucleotide sequence: TGCAGCGTTGAAGAGGGCGGGAGTGGGTCCTACGAGCAGTACTTC. Protein: CSVEEGGSGSYEQYF.

This clonotype has a handful of counts. A much larger clone differs from this one at a single base, so this may be a read error. The gene calls are TRBV11-2 and TRBJ2-7; 7 nucleotides match TRBD2. The CDR3 runs to 12 residues. CDR1 is SGHAT and CDR2 is FQNNGV in the germline V gene. CDR3 in amino acids: CASRIGGNERYF. The CDR3 DNA reads TGTGCCAGCAGGATCGGGGGGAACGAGCGGTACTTC.

This clonotype has at least ten counts. This chain connects TRBV11-2 to TRBJ1-1; 7 bases align to TRBD1. In germline, CDR1 is SGHAT, CDR2 FQNNGV. The CDR3 is made up of 15 amino acids. J was trimmed by 5 bases and V by 5 bases; bases with no gene match: 11. CDR3 in amino acids: CASSERQGGWTEAFF. The DNA for the CDR3 is TGTGCCAGCAGCGAACGACAGGGAGGTTGGACTGAAGCTTTCTTT.

This clonotype has at least ten counts. This chain connects TRBV7-8 to TRBJ2-7; D unclear. Germline V gene data show CDR1 as SGHVS and CDR2 as FQNEAQ. Trimming left V 1 base short and J 9 bases short, with 16 bases between. The length of the CDR3 is 14 residues. Written as DNA, the CDR3 is TGTGCCAGCAGCTTAGGTACTCGGGCTCTCCGGCAGTACTTC. This encodes CASSLGTRALRQYF.

This rearrangement joins TRBV19 to TRBJ2-2; D remains ambiguous. This CDR3 region has 15 residues. The germline V and J ends were trimmed by 3 bases and 3 bases, with 11 bases remaining between them. Germline values: CDR1 LNHDA, CDR2 SQIVND (reference sequence). In DNA form, the CDR3 reads TGTGCCAGTAGTATGATACTCGTTTACACCGGGGAGCTGTTTTTT. Protein sequence: CASSMILVYTGELFF.

This clonotype was observed a few times. CDR3 amino acids: CASSQDSWGYTF. The CDR3 nucleotides read TGCGCCAGCAGCCAAGACAGCTGGGGCTACACCTTC. The V call is TRBV4-1, the J call TRBJ1-2; D not resolved. The CDR3 extends over 12 amino acids. Germline CDR1 is MGHRA and CDR2 is YSYEKL. Trimming removed 0 bases at V and 8 bases at J, with 7 bases between.

This clonotype was recorded many times. This rearrangement joins TRBV6-1 to TRBJ1-1; tentatively, D is TRBD1 (5 bases). Per germline, CDR1 MNHNS and CDR2 SASEGT. This CDR3 contains 17 residues. Trimming took off 6 bases at V and 1 base at J, with 21 bases between the two ends. The CDR3 nucleotides read TGTGCCAGCAGGAATGCCCAATACAGGAGACGGAACACTGAAGCTTTCTTT. It yields the protein CASRNAQYRRRNTEAFF.

This clonotype has only a few counts. The chain employs TRBV5-1 and TRBJ1-1, with D tentatively TRBD1 (5 bases). The CDR3 sequence is 13 residues long. Germline lookup yields CDR1 SGHRS and CDR2 YFSETQ. Trimming removed 7 bases at V and 4 bases at J, with 14 bases between. The CDR3 nucleotides are TGCGCCAGCGGTCAGGGCCCGAGCACTGAAGCTTTCTTT. Its translation is CASGQGPSTEAFF. Looking up the rest from reference TRBV5-1 and TRBJ1-1 gives the full variable domain: KAGVTQTPRYLIKTRGQQVTLSCSPISGHRSVSWYQQTPGQGLQFLFEYFSETQRNKGNFPGRFSGRQFSNSRSEMNVSTLELGDSALYLCASGQGPSTEAFFGQGTRLTVV.

This clonotype was recorded many times. The chain joins TRBV7-9 to TRBJ2-7, with 7 nucleotides matching TRBD2. The germline gives CDR1 SEHNR, CDR2 FQNEAQ (reference sequence). J was trimmed by 6 bases and V by 6 bases; bases with no gene match: 14. The CDR3 length is 15 residues. CDR3 coding DNA: TGTGCCAGCAGTCCCCCTAGCGGACCAAACCCCGAGCAGTACTTC. This sequence encodes CASSPPSGPNPEQYF.

This clonotype was observed at least ten times. The chain links TRBV2 to TRBJ1-1; 7 nucleotides line up with TRBD1. Looked up from germline, CDR1 is SNHLY and CDR2 is FYNNEI. Trimming removed 10 bases from V and 0 bases from J; junction bases left unmatched: 2. This CDR3 region has 12 residues. This CDR3 is CATGQLNTEAFF. Here the CDR3 DNA reads TGTGCCACGGGACAGCTGAACACTGAAGCTTTCTTT.

This chain joins TRBV13 and TRBJ1-2; D is ambiguous. The germline CDR1 and CDR2 sequences are PRHDT and FYEKMQ (reference sequence). Trimming removed 5 bases from V and 8 bases from J, with 18 bases in between. The CDR3 runs to 14 residues. CDR3 residues: CASSTRHSRQGYTF. CDR3 DNA: TGTGCCAGCAGCACCCGACATTCGCGTCAAGGCTACACCTTC.

CDR3 sequence reads: CASSPKVFSTGELFF. The CDR3 DNA sequence: TGTGCCAGCAGCCCTAAGGTCTTCAGTACCGGGGAGCTGTTTTTT. The rearrangement uses TRBV3-1 and TRBJ2-2; D remains unclear. Trimming left V 4 bases short and J 5 bases short, with 14 bases between. The CDR3 consists of 15 residues. The germline gives CDR1 LGHDT, CDR2 YNNKEL (reference sequence).

This clonotype occurred many times. This chain joins TRBV2 and TRBJ1-5; D might be TRBD1 (6 bases). Per germline, CDR1 SNHLY and CDR2 FYNNEI. V was clipped by 4 bases and J by 1 base, with 8 bases between them. The CDR3 is 14 residues long. Written as DNA, the CDR3 is TGTGCCAGCAGTGCGGGACACAGCAATCAGCCCCAGCATTTT. This translates into CASSAGHSNQPQHF. The full variable domain, its missing parts supplied by reference TRBV2 and TRBJ1-5, is EPEVTQTPSHQVTQMGQEVILRCVPISNHLYFYWYRQILGQKVEFLVSFYNNEISEKSEIFDDQFSVERPDGSNFTLKIRSTKLEDSAMYFCASSAGHSNQPQHFGDGTRLSIL.

This clonotype has at least ten counts. The rearrangement uses TRBV29-1 and TRBJ1-6; D gene ambiguous. V shed 0 bases and J shed 7 bases, with 13 bases lying between them. This CDR3 has 15 amino acids. Germline CDR1 is SQVTM and CDR2 is ANQGSEA. CDR3 bases: TGCAGCGTTGAAGATCACACCCGGTGGAATTCACCCCTCCACTTT. This sequence encodes CSVEDHTRWNSPLHF. Full variable domain (rest looked up from reference TRBV29-1 and TRBJ1-6): SAVISQKPSRDICQRGTSLTIQCQVDSQVTMMFWYRQQPGQSLTLIATANQGSEATYESGFVIDKFPISRPNLTFSTLTVSNMSPEDSSIYLCSVEDHTRWNSPLHFGNGTRLTVT.

The table lists this clonotype with a few counts. This rearrangement joins TRBV10-3 to TRBJ2-7; 8 bases match TRBD1. Trimming at V came to 6 bases and at J to 3 bases, leaving 1 base not matched to a gene. Germline CDR1 ENHRY, CDR2 SYGVKD. The CDR3 has 12 residues. CDR3 residues: CAIRGQDYEQYF. CDR3 nucleotide sequence: TGTGCCATCAGGGGACAGGACTACGAGCAGTACTTC.

This rearrangement joins TRBV27 to TRBJ2-5; possible D gene TRBD1, 5 bases. The V end lost 4 bases, the J end lost 1 base, and 13 bases lay between the germline ends. This CDR3 region has 15 residues. Germline values: CDR1 MNHEY, CDR2 SMNVEV (reference sequence). The CDR3 nucleotides read TGTGCCAGCAGTTCAGGGCAGCGTCCCCAAGAGACCCAGTACTTC. It translates to CASSSGQRPQETQYF.

Regarding this clonotype: A read error is possible here, since a much larger clone lies one base away. The chain joins TRBV6-2 or TRBV6-3 to TRBJ1-5; perhaps TRBD1 as D (6 bases). Germline assignment: CDR1 MNHEY and CDR2 SVGEGT. The CDR3 has 17 residues. V was trimmed by 4 bases and J by 0 bases, leaving 16 bases between them. The CDR3 nucleotides read TGTGCCAGCAGTTTACTACAGGGCTGGAGTAGCAATCAGCCCCAGCATTTT. Amino acids: CASSLLQGWSSNQPQHF.

This clonotype was picked up a small number of times. The chain couples TRBV3-1 to TRBJ1-1; D is undetermined. V was pared by 3 bases and J by 8 bases, with 16 bases between. Germline V gene lookup returns CDR1 LGHDT and CDR2 YNNKEL (reference sequence). The CDR3 is 14 residues long. CDR3: CASSQAYGGREAFF. CDR3 bases: TGTGCCAGCAGCCAGGCTTATGGAGGGAGGGAAGCTTTCTTT.

In this sample, this clonotype turned up many times. This chain links TRBV2 with TRBJ1-1, with D perhaps TRBD1 (5 bases). The CDR3 loop spans 13 amino acids. V gave up 3 bases and J gave up 6 bases, with 11 bases separating them. Germline V CDR1 and CDR2: SNHLY, FYNNEI. In DNA, the CDR3 is TGTGCCAGCAGTGAGTGGGGCAGCGCTGAAGCTTTCTTT. This encodes CASSEWGSAEAFF.

This clonotype came up many times. The chain has TRBV11-2 and TRBJ1-2, with unresolved D. The germline V and J ends were trimmed by 5 bases and 4 bases, with 14 bases remaining between them. The CDR3 has 14 residues. CDR1 is SGHAT, CDR2 FQNNGV, per germline. The CDR3 region has the DNA TGTGCCAGCAGCCTATTGGGTTCGTCCTATGGCTACACCTTC. Its protein is CASSLLGSSYGYTF.

This clonotype was recorded at least ten times. The chain links TRBV2 to TRBJ2-5; D is perhaps TRBD1 or TRBD2 (5 bases each). Germline lookup yields CDR1 SNHLY and CDR2 FYNNEI. The CDR3 sequence is 14 residues long. Between the trimmed V and J ends, which lost 8 bases and 2 bases, there was a span of 15 bases. CDR3 sequence: CASVSGPSQETQYF. The CDR3 DNA follows: TGTGCCAGCGTATCGGGACCATCTCAAGAGACCCAGTACTTC.

This clonotype was seen ten or more times. CDR3 sequence (DNA): TGTGCCATCACTAGCGGTTACGAGCAGTACTTC. Its translation: CAITSGYEQYF. The chain couples TRBV2 to TRBJ2-7, with 8 bases matching TRBD2. V shed 10 bases and J 4 bases; nucleotides not matched to a gene: 3. The CDR3 is 11 amino acids. Germline values: CDR1 SNHLY, CDR2 FYNNEI.

The chain recombines TRBV28 with TRBJ2-1; 10 nucleotides match TRBD2. Trimming at V came to 3 bases and at J to 4 bases, leaving 6 bases not matched to a gene. This CDR3 has 16 residues. Germline V lookup: CDR1 MDHEN, CDR2 SYDVKM. The CDR3 region has the DNA TGTGCCAGCAGTTTGCTCCTAGCGGGAGTATACAATGAGCAGTTCTTC. Amino acids: CASSLLLAGVYNEQFF.